The following is a T cell receptor beta chain sequence with its context. Its antigen remains unknown. This sample is part of a study of cytotoxic CD8 clonotypes in ibrutinib-treated CLL. For the study at large: The patients, roughly twelve relapsed/refractory and 15 treatment-naive, included 17 who were IGHV unmutated. Responses comprised about 24 partial and 2 complete; at median approximately 68 months, approximately 15 remained remitted and about twelve progressed. Study findings and constraints: At the start, clonality exceeded age-matched healthy donors and followed circulating CD8+ T-cell counts.

As input for TCR beta libraries, around 2.1 micrograms of genomic DNA came from cryopreserved PBMCs. Sequenced by immunoSEQ multiplex PCR; TCRdb stores in-frame clones only, minus some. The data contain around 70,000 clones, 65% to 85% of them singletons. This CDR3 has 13 residues. The germline V gene encodes CDR1 SNHLY and CDR2 FYNNEI. The ends lost 8 bases at V and 6 bases at J; junction bases unmatched: 6. V is TRBV2 and J is TRBJ1-4; TRBD1 agrees at 7 bases. The sequenced sample was PBMCs, obtained at disease progression, from a patient treated with ibrutinib. This TCR was recovered from a human donor with chronic lymphocytic leukemia. This chain's CDR3 is CASQQGTHEKLFF. CDR3 nucleotides: TGTGCCAGCCAACAGGGGACGCATGAAAAACTGTTTTTT.